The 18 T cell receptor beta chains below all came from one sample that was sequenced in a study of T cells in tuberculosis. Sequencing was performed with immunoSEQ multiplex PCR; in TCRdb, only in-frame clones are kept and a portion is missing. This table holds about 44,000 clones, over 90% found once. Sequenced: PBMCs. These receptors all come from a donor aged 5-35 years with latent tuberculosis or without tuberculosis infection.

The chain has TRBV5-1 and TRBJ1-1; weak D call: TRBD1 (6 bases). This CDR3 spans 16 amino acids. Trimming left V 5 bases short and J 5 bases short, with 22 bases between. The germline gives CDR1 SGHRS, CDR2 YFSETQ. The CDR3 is CASRHIGRGEGTEAFF. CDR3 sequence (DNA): TGCGCCAGCAGACACATCGGCAGGGGTGAAGGGACTGAAGCTTTCTTT.

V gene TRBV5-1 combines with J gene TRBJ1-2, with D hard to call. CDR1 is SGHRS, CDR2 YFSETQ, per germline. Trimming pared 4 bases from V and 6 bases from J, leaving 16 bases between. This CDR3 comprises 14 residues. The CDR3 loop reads CASSDPRDRDGYTF. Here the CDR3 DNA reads TGCGCCAGCAGCGATCCTCGGGATAGAGATGGCTACACCTTC.

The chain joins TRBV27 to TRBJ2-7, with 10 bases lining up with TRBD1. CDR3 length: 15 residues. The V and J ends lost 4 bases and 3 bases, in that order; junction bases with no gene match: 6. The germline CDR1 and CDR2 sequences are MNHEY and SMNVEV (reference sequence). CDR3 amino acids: CASSSRQGAGYEQYF. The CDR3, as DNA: TGTGCCAGCAGTTCTAGACAGGGGGCTGGCTACGAGCAGTACTTC.

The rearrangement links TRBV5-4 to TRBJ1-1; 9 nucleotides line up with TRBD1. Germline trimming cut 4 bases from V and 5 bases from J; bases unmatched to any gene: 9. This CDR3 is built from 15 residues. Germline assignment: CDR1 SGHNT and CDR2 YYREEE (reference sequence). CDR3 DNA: TGTGCCAGCAGCCCAGGACAGGGGCGAGGGACTGAAGCTTTCTTT. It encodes CASSPGQGRGTEAFF.

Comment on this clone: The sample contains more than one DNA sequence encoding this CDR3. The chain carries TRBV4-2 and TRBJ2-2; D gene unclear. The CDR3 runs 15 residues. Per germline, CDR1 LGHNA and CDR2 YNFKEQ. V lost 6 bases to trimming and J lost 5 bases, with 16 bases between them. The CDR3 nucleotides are TGTGCCAGCAGTGAAGACTTAGTGAATACCGGGGAGCTGTTTTTT. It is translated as CASSEDLVNTGELFF.

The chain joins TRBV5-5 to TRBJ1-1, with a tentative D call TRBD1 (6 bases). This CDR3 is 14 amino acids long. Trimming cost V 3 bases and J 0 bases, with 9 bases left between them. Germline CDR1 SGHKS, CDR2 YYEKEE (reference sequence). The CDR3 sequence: CASSSGTLNTEAFF. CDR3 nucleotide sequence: TGTGCCAGCAGCTCGGGGACATTGAACACTGAAGCTTTCTTT.

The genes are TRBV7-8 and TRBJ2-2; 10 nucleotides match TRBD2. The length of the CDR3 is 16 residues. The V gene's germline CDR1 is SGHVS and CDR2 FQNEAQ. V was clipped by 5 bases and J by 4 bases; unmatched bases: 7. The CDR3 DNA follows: TGTGCCAGCAGCCACCTAGCGGGAGTGAGCACCGGGGAGCTGTTTTTT. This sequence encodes CASSHLAGVSTGELFF.

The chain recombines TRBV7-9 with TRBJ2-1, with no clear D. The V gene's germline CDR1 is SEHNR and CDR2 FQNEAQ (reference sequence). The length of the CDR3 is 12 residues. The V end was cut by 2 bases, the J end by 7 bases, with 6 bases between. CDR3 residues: CASSLMANEQFF. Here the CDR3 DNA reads TGTGCCAGCAGCTTAATGGCTAATGAGCAGTTCTTC.

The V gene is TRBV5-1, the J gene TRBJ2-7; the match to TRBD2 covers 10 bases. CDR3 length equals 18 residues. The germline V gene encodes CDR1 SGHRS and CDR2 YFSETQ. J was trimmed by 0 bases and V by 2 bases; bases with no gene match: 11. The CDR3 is CASSFGTSASKTSYEQYF. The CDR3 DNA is TGCGCCAGCAGCTTTGGGACTAGCGCCTCTAAAACCTCCTACGAGCAGTACTTC.

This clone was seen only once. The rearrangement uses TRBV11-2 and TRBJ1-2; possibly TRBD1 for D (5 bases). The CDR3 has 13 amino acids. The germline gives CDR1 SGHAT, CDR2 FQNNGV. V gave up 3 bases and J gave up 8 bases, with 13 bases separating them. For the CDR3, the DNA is TGTGCCAGCAGCTTGTCTTCAGGGTACGGCTACACCTTC. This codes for CASSLSSGYGYTF. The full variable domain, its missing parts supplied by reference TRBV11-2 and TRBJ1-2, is EAGVAQSPRYKIIEKRQSVAFWCNPISGHATLYWYQQILGQGPKLLIQFQNNGVVDDSQLPKDRFSAERLKGVDSTLKIQPAKLEDSAVYLCASSLSSGYGYTFGSGTRLTVV.

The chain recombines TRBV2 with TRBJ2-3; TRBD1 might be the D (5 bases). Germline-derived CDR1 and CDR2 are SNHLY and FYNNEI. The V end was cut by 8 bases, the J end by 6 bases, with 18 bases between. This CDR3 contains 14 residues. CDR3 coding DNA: TGTGCCAGCGGGCGGACACTTAACCGGGATACGCAGTATTTT. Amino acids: CASGRTLNRDTQYF.

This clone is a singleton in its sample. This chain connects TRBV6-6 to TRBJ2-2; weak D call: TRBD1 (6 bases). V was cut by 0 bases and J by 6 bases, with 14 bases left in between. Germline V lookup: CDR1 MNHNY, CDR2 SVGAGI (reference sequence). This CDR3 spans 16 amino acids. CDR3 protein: CASSYSRTGWAGELFF. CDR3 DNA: TGTGCCAGCAGTTACTCGAGAACAGGGTGGGCCGGGGAGCTGTTTTTT.

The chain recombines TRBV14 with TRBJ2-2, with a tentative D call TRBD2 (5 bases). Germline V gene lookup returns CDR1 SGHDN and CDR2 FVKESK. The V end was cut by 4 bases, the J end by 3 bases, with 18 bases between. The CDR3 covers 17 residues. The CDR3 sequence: CASSPYLTSGYTGELFF. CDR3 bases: TGTGCCAGCAGCCCATACCTGACTTCGGGGTACACCGGGGAGCTGTTTTTT.

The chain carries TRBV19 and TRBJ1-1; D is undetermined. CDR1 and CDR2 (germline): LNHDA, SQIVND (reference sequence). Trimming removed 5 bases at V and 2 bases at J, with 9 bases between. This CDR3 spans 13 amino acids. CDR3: CASSFVVNTEAFF. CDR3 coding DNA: TGTGCCAGTAGTTTCGTAGTTAACACTGAAGCTTTCTTT.

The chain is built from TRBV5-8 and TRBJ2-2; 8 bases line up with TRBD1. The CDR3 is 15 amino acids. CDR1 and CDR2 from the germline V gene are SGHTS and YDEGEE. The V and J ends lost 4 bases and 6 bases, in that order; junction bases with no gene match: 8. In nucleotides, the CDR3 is TGTGCCAGCAGCACCGGACAGGGTTGGTCCGGGGAGCTGTTTTTT. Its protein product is CASSTGQGWSGELFF. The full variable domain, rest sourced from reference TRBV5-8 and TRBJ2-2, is EAGVTQSPTHLIKTRGQQATLRCSPISGHTSVYWYQQALGLGLQFLLWYDEGEERNRGNFPPRFSGRQFPNYSSELNVNALELEDSALYLCASSTGQGWSGELFFGEGSRLTVL.

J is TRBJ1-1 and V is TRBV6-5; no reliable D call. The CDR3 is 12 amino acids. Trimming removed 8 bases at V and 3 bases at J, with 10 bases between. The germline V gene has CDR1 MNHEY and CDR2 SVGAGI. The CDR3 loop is CASGRVHTEAFF. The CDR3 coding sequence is TGTGCCAGCGGGAGGGTACACACTGAAGCTTTCTTT.

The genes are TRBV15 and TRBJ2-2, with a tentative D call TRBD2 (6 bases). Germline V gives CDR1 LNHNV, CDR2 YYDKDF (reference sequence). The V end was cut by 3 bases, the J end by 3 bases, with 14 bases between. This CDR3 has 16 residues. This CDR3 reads CATSSTRRGYTGELFF. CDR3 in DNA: TGTGCCACCAGCAGCACCCGGCGGGGTTACACCGGGGAGCTGTTTTTT.

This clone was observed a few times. CDR3 sequence: CASTPGTGVRYTGELFF. The DNA of the CDR3 is TGTGCCAGCACCCCTGGGACAGGGGTTCGGTACACCGGGGAGCTGTTTTTT. The V gene is TRBV5-8, the J gene TRBJ2-2; the match to TRBD1 covers 10 bases. Germline assignment: CDR1 SGHTS and CDR2 YDEGEE. The CDR3 covers 17 residues. Trimming took 6 bases from V and 3 from J; bases not matched to a gene: 11. Combining the CDR3 with reference TRBV5-8 and TRBJ2-2 gives the whole variable domain EAGVTQSPTHLIKTRGQQATLRCSPISGHTSVYWYQQALGLGLQFLLWYDEGEERNRGNFPPRFSGRQFPNYSSELNVNALELEDSALYLCASTPGTGVRYTGELFFGEGSRLTVL.